The 8 T cell receptor beta chains below come from one sample, sequenced in a study of shared clonotypes between healthy human individuals. Method: immunoSEQ multiplex PCR; TCRdb's copy keeps in-frame clones and lacks some. In the table there are nearly 1,000,000 clones, approximately 80% of which are singletons. The sequenced sample consisted of memory CD4+ T cells sorted from blood. Described subset: CD45RA-negative fraction. The source is a young man in good health.

This clone showed up just once. Different DNA sequences within this sample yield the same CDR3. This chain uses TRBV5-1 with TRBJ2-5; TRBD2 is a possible D gene (6 bases). The CDR3 is 15 residues long. Germline-derived CDR1 and CDR2 are SGHRS and YFSETQ. V gave up 0 bases and J gave up 2 bases, with 11 bases separating them. In DNA form, the CDR3 reads TGCGCCAGCAGCTTGGACAGTGGGGGGCAAGAGACCCAGTACTTC. Protein sequence: CASSLDSGGQETQYF.

The chain links TRBV10-3 to TRBJ2-5; TRBD2 aligns across 14 bases. The CDR3 sequence is 16 residues long. Per germline, CDR1 ENHRY and CDR2 SYGVKD. The junction had 12 bases not matched to a gene; V was cut back by 10 bases and J by 5 bases. The CDR3 spells CATSGTSGSSGETQYF. DNA for the CDR3: TGTGCCACCTCCGGGACTAGCGGGAGTTCTGGTGAGACCCAGTACTTC.

The V and J genes are TRBV7-9 and TRBJ2-2; D may be TRBD1 (6 bases). The CDR3 covers 13 residues. Trimming stripped 3 bases from V and 6 bases from J, with 8 bases between. Per the germline V gene, CDR1 is SEHNR and CDR2 is FQNEAQ (reference sequence). CDR3 sequence reads: CASSFRGSGELFF. As DNA, the CDR3 is TGTGCCAGCAGCTTCAGGGGATCCGGGGAGCTGTTTTTT.

This sequence joins TRBV29-1 and TRBJ2-5, with D perhaps matching TRBD1 or TRBD2 (5 bases each). Germline V gives CDR1 SQVTM, CDR2 ANQGSEA. The CDR3 loop spans 13 amino acids. V was trimmed by 4 bases and J by 4 bases, leaving 13 bases between them. Here the CDR3 reads CSVGSGARETQYF. CDR3 bases: TGCAGCGTTGGATCCGGGGCTCGAGAGACCCAGTACTTC.

The V gene is TRBV5-1, the J gene TRBJ1-1; possible D gene TRBD1, 5 bases. Germline V lookup: CDR1 SGHRS, CDR2 YFSETQ. V was shortened by 0 bases and J by 1 base, with 13 bases between the two germline ends. The CDR3 is 16 amino acids. The CDR3 DNA sequence: TGCGCCAGCAGCTTGGAAAAAGCGGGGGGGAACACTGAAGCTTTCTTT. Its translation is CASSLEKAGGNTEAFF.

The V and J genes are TRBV28 and TRBJ2-3; tentative D call: TRBD1 (6 bases). The CDR3 loop spans 15 amino acids. Germline values: CDR1 MDHEN, CDR2 SYDVKM. V was cut by 5 bases and J by 0 bases, with 12 bases left in between. CDR3 in amino acids: CASSRLGTSTDTQYF. DNA of the CDR3: TGTGCCAGCAGTCGCTTAGGGACAAGCACAGATACGCAGTATTTT.

About this clone itself: Other DNA sequences in the sample encode the same CDR3. The chain recombines TRBV7-6 with TRBJ2-5; 9 positions match TRBD2. V was clipped by 1 base and J by 2 bases; unmatched bases: 5. The CDR3 loop spans 16 amino acids. CDR1 is SGHVS and CDR2 is FNYEAQ in the germline V gene. The CDR3 nucleotides are TGTGCCAGCAGCTTAGGGACTAGCGTGGGGCAAGAGACCCAGTACTTC. Protein sequence: CASSLGTSVGQETQYF.

This chain uses TRBV7-9 with TRBJ1-1; D gene unclear. The germline V gene has CDR1 SEHNR and CDR2 FQNEAQ (reference sequence). The CDR3 spans 13 residues. V lost 1 base and J lost 8, with 11 bases in between. The CDR3 sequence: CASSLEGGLEAFF. The CDR3 DNA is TGTGCCAGCAGCTTAGAGGGCGGATTAGAAGCTTTCTTT. The full variable domain, with the rest looked up from reference TRBV7-9 and TRBJ1-1, is DTGVSQNPRHKITKRGQNVTFRCDPISEHNRLYWYRQTLGQGPEFLTYFQNEAQLEKSRLLSDRFSAERPKGSFSTLEIQRTEQGDSAMYLCASSLEGGLEAFFGQGTRLTVV.